This T cell receptor beta chain was found in a study of cytomegalovirus exposure and HLA in healthy donors. The study's findings and limits: With later analysis, a missense DCLRE1C variant became linked to TCR beta V- and J-gene trimming. It was confirmed in vitro that a few of the CMV-associated chains were specific for CMV antigens.

A multiplex PCR was run with 60 Vbeta primers and 13 Jbeta primers. Libraries were prepared by immunoSEQ multiplex PCR; TCRdb keeps only in-frame clonotypes and omits some of them. The data contain about 170,000 clones, 70% to 80% of them singletons. Comment on this clone: Antigen specificity is unknown.

The germline V gene encodes CDR1 MDHEN and CDR2 SYDVKM. The CDR3 sequence is 19 residues long. The V end was cut by 3 bases, the J end by 0 bases, with 21 bases between. The chain joins TRBV28 to TRBJ1-5, with D tentatively TRBD1 (6 bases). The TCR originated in a female donor in good health and CMV-seronegative. What was sequenced was PBMCs. The CDR3 is CASSFPSFDRLHSNQPQHF. The CDR3 coding sequence is TGTGCCAGCAGTTTCCCCTCTTTCGACAGGCTTCATAGCAATCAGCCCCAGCATTTT.